These T cell receptor beta chains were read from a single sample in a study of shared clonotypes between healthy human individuals. Method: immunoSEQ multiplex PCR; TCRdb's copy keeps in-frame clones and lacks some. The sample has fewer than 850,000 clones, about 90% seen once; the top ten hold more than 30%. The sample was memory CD8+ T cells from PBMCs. These receptors originate from a man aged 18 to 30 in good health. Some clones in this sample may be carry-over from other donors' samples. Both conserved end residues are part of each CDR3. D genes are given only for firm matches. The size of a clone is reported for some rows only, either as once, few or many, or as a class for expanded clones.

j_call v_call clone_size d_call cdr3_nt cdr3_aa
TRBJ2-1 TRBV7-9 once TRBD2 TGTGCCAGCAGGCCATCCGGCGGGAGCTCCTACAATGAGCAGTTCTTC CASRPSGGSSYNEQFF
TRBJ2-1 TRBV28 once NA TGTGCCAGCAGTTTAAGGTCGTCAGGGATTGAGCAGTTCTTC CASSLRSSGIEQFF
TRBJ1-2 TRBV5-5 NA TRBD1 TGTGCCAGCTGGGGACAGCTCTATGGCTACACCTTC CASWGQLYGYTF
TRBJ2-7 TRBV2 NA TRBD1 TGTGCCAGCAGTGACCCAGGACAGGCCACTTTCTACGAGCAGTACTTC CASSDPGQATFYEQYF
TRBJ1-3 TRBV5-8 NA NA TGTGCCAGCAGCTTGGTTGGTGCCCATCTAGGGGTTGCTGGAAACACCATATATTTT CASSLVGAHLGVAGNTIYF
TRBJ2-4 TRBV5-6 NA TRBD1 TGTGCCAGCAGCTTAAGACAGGGGGCGTTACTGTACATTCAGTACTTC CASSLRQGALLYIQYF
TRBJ1-1 TRBV29-1 few NA TGCAGCGTTGTAGGCACTGAAGCTTTCTTT CSVVGTEAFF
TRBJ2-2 TRBV6-6 NA NA TGTGCCAGCAGTTATTCGGGCCAAGCAGTAGGGGAGCTGTTTTTT CASSYSGQAVGELFF
TRBJ1-2 TRBV19 NA NA TGTGCCAGTAGTATAGGGACGTCCGGGGGCGCTTATGGCTACACCTTC CASSIGTSGGAYGYTF
TRBJ2-7 TRBV28 NA NA TGTGCCAGCAGTTCACCCCGCGAGGGATTGAACTACGAGCAGTACTTC CASSSPREGLNYEQYF
TRBJ2-1 TRBV27 NA NA TGTGCCAGCAGTCTCGTATCCTACAATGAGCAGTTCTTC CASSLVSYNEQFF
TRBJ2-5 TRBV21-1 NA NA TGTGCCAGCAGCAGATCTAGCGGCAGAGACCAAGAGACCCAGTACTTC CASSRSSGRDQETQYF
TRBJ2-7 TRBV9 NA TRBD2 TGTGCCAGCAGCGTAGGAGGAGGCGGGAGGGACTCCTACGAGCAGTACTTC CASSVGGGGRDSYEQYF
TRBJ1-2 TRBV19 NA NA TGTGCCAGTAGTATAGCCCCGGGGGGGCATCGGGGCTACACCTTC CASSIAPGGHRGYTF
TRBJ1-1 TRBV10-3 NA NA TGTGCCATCAGTGAGATCGGGGGCACTGAAGCTTTCTTT CAISEIGGTEAFF
TRBJ2-7 TRBV7-2 NA NA TGTGCCAGCAGCTTAGCGGCGTTGGCCTACGAGCAGTACTTC CASSLAALAYEQYF
TRBJ1-2 TRBV5-8 NA NA TGTGCCAGCAGCCCCCGAACTCGCGGGGGTTCCAGGTCCGATGGCTACACCTTC CASSPRTRGGSRSDGYTF
TRBJ2-1 TRBV7-8 NA TRBD2 TGTGCCAGCAGCTACAGACTAGCGGGAGTAGTATATGAGCAGTTCTTC CASSYRLAGVVYEQFF
TRBJ2-7 TRBV5-1 many TRBD2 TGCGCCAGCAGCTCGGGGAGGGGAAACTACGAGCAGTACTTC CASSSGRGNYEQYF
TRBJ2-7 TRBV2 NA NA TGTGCCAGCAGTGAAGGTTTGGGGACGGCAGTACCTCCTCACCCCTACGAGCAGTACTTC CASSEGLGTAVPPHPYEQYF
TRBJ1-1 TRBV4-3 NA NA TGCGCCAGCAGCCAAGATTTCTCGGCCTGGAGTGAAGCTTTCTTT CASSQDFSAWSEAFF
TRBJ2-3 TRBV28 once TRBD1 TGTGCCAGCAGTTTAAAGGCAGGGGGCATAGATACGCAGTATTTT CASSLKAGGIDTQYF
TRBJ2-7 TRBV6-5 NA TRBD1 TGTGCCAGCAGCCTGGACAGGGCCCACGAGCAGTACTTC CASSLDRAHEQYF
TRBJ1-1 TRBV27 NA TRBD1 TGTGCCAGCAGTTTATCGGACAACAGGGGGCTGAACACTGAAGCTTTCTTT CASSLSDNRGLNTEAFF
TRBJ2-7 TRBV2 NA NA TGTGCCAGCGGACCCTACGAGCAGTACTTC CASGPYEQYF
TRBJ2-3 TRBV4-3 NA NA TGCGCCAGCAGCCAAGATATCGCCCAGCGGTCCTCATCTCTCTCCACAGATACGCAGTATTTT CASSQDIAQRSSSLSTDTQYF
TRBJ1-5 TRBV4-1 NA NA TGCGCCAGCTCCCCCCAGGAAAACGGTAATCAGCCCCAGCATTTT CASSPQENGNQPQHF